This is a list of T cell receptor beta chains from one sample in a study of immune characteristics of hereditary and idiopathic chronic pancreatitis. Libraries were prepared by immunoSEQ multiplex PCR; TCRdb keeps only in-frame clonotypes and omits some of them. This repertoire shows just under 6,000 clones, roughly 68% found once; its top ten account for under 7.5%. The source material was pancreas tissue with hereditary chronic pancreatitis. These receptors all come from a human donor with chronic pancreatitis. The CDR3 runs from the conserved cysteine through the conserved F or W. D genes are given only for firm matches. Size is omitted from some rows. Given values are once, few, many or a class for expanded clones.

DNA: TGCGCCAGCAACGCCAGGAGCACAGATACGCAGTATTTT
CDR3: CASNARSTDTQYF
size: NA
V: TRBV10-1
J: TRBJ2-3
D: NA

DNA: TGTGCCAGCAGTTCAGGACGGCTCTCTGGGGCCAACGTCCTGACTTTC
CDR3: CASSSGRLSGANVLTF
size: NA
V: TRBV27
J: TRBJ2-6
D: NA

DNA: TGTGCCAGCAGCTTATTGGCAGGACTGAACACTGAAGCTTTCTTT
CDR3: CASSLLAGLNTEAFF
size: NA
V: TRBV13
J: TRBJ1-1
D: NA

DNA: TGTGCCAGCAGCCCCCGATGGGGGGACCGCGGGGAAGCTTTCTTT
CDR3: CASSPRWGDRGEAFF
size: few
V: TRBV14
J: TRBJ1-1
D: NA

DNA: TGTGCCAGCAGTCGACAGGTTAGCACAGATACGCAGTATTTT
CDR3: CASSRQVSTDTQYF
size: NA
V: TRBV27
J: TRBJ2-3
D: NA

DNA: TGTGCCAGCAGTTTGGGTGCTGAAGCTTTCTTT
CDR3: CASSLGAEAFF
size: NA
V: TRBV27
J: TRBJ1-1
D: NA

DNA: TGTGCCAGCAGTTCGGGTGAATCACCCCTCCACTTT
CDR3: CASSSGESPLHF
size: NA
V: TRBV6-6
J: TRBJ1-6
D: NA

DNA: TGTGCCAGTAGTGTGAGGCTCCCGGGCCTACCCAAGCATTTT
CDR3: CASSVRLPGLPKHF
size: NA
V: TRBV19
J: TRBJ1-5
D: NA

DNA: TGTGCCAGCAGCTTAGTTCAGGGCACTGAAGCTTTCTTT
CDR3: CASSLVQGTEAFF
size: NA
V: TRBV7-2
J: TRBJ1-1
D: NA

DNA: TGTGCCAGCAGCTTGGCGGGCAGGGGTTACGAGCAGTACTTC
CDR3: CASSLAGRGYEQYF
size: NA
V: TRBV5-6
J: TRBJ2-7
D: NA

DNA: TGTGCCAGCAGTGATAGGTTCGGGACAGATGGCTACACCTTC
CDR3: CASSDRFGTDGYTF
size: NA
V: TRBV25-1
J: TRBJ1-2
D: TRBD1

DNA: TGTGCCAGCAGCTTGGGACAGGGGGGAAGTCAGCCCCAGCATTTT
CDR3: CASSLGQGGSQPQHF
size: few
V: TRBV7-9
J: TRBJ1-5
D: TRBD1

DNA: TGCGCCAGCAGTGCAAGGGATGGGCCAGATACGCAGTATTTT
CDR3: CASSARDGPDTQYF
size: NA
V: TRBV10-1
J: TRBJ2-3
D: NA

DNA: TGTGCCAGCAGCCCAAAAGGGACAGCCCGAACTACTAACACCGGGGAGCTGTTTTTT
CDR3: CASSPKGTARTTNTGELFF
size: NA
V: TRBV7-9
J: TRBJ2-2
D: TRBD1

DNA: TGTGCCAGCAGCCCCTCTCCCAGCGGGGGCAATGAGCAGTTCTTC
CDR3: CASSPSPSGGNEQFF
size: NA
V: TRBV5-6
J: TRBJ2-1
D: TRBD2

DNA: TGTGCCAGCAGTTTAAGGACTGAAGCTTTCTTT
CDR3: CASSLRTEAFF
size: NA
V: TRBV12-3/TRBV12-4
J: TRBJ1-1
D: NA

DNA: TGTGCCACCAGGGGGAACATACACACAGATACGCAGTATTTT
CDR3: CATRGNIHTDTQYF
size: NA
V: TRBV24-1
J: TRBJ2-3
D: NA

DNA: TGTGCCAGTAAACTAGCGGGGGGACGAGATACGCAGTATTTT
CDR3: CASKLAGGRDTQYF
size: NA
V: TRBV21-1
J: TRBJ2-3
D: NA

DNA: TGTGCCACCAGTGATTTAGAGCCTCAGCCCCAGCATTTT
CDR3: CATSDLEPQPQHF
size: NA
V: TRBV24-1
J: TRBJ1-5
D: NA

DNA: TGTGCCAGCAGCTTCGGCGGAGGCTCTGGAAACACCATATATTTT
CDR3: CASSFGGGSGNTIYF
size: few
V: TRBV5-4
J: TRBJ1-3
D: NA

DNA: TGTGCCAGCACCAAGGGGGGACAGGGGACCGATGAGCAGTTCTTC
CDR3: CASTKGGQGTDEQFF
size: NA
V: TRBV6-5
J: TRBJ2-1
D: TRBD1

DNA: TGTGCCAGCATTAGGAAGGGACCTAGGGACGAGCAGTACTTC
CDR3: CASIRKGPRDEQYF
size: NA
V: TRBV6-5
J: TRBJ2-7
D: NA

DNA: TGTGCCAGCAGAGGGGTATCCAAAGGACTGAACACTGAAGCTTTCTTT
CDR3: CASRGVSKGLNTEAFF
size: NA
V: TRBV3-1/TRBV3-2
J: TRBJ1-1
D: NA

DNA: TGCAGCGCCGGGACAGGGTCTACAACTAATGAAAAACTGTTTTTT
CDR3: CSAGTGSTTNEKLFF
size: NA
V: TRBV29-1
J: TRBJ1-4
D: TRBD1

DNA: TGTGCCAGCAGTTACGAAGTGGGGGGGCCAGCTGAGCAGTTCTTC
CDR3: CASSYEVGGPAEQFF
size: few
V: TRBV6-2/TRBV6-3
J: TRBJ2-1
D: NA

DNA: TGTGCCACCCAGGACCCCTGGAGAGGCTACACCTTC
CDR3: CATQDPWRGYTF
size: NA
V: TRBV24-1
J: TRBJ1-2
D: NA

DNA: TGTGCCAGCATAGTAGGATTCTGGGAGACCCAGTACTTC
CDR3: CASIVGFWETQYF
size: NA
V: TRBV2
J: TRBJ2-5
D: NA

DNA: TGTGCCAGCAGTGAAGCGGTATCTGGGAACACTGAAGCTTTCTTT
CDR3: CASSEAVSGNTEAFF
size: NA
V: TRBV2
J: TRBJ1-1
D: NA

DNA: TGTGCCAGCAGTCCCCAGGGGGCCGGGACCCAGTACTTC
CDR3: CASSPQGAGTQYF
size: NA
V: TRBV6-1
J: TRBJ2-5
D: TRBD1

DNA: TGTGCCAGCAGTCCTGGACTAGCGGGGGGCCAAGAGACCCAGTACTTC
CDR3: CASSPGLAGGQETQYF
size: NA
V: TRBV6-4
J: TRBJ2-5
D: TRBD2

DNA: TGTGCCAGCAGCGGGATGGTCGCCAATGAGCAGTTCTTC
CDR3: CASSGMVANEQFF
size: few
V: TRBV9
J: TRBJ2-1
D: NA

DNA: TGTGCCAGCAGCGTGGGACAGGGCAATTCACCCCTCCACTTT
CDR3: CASSVGQGNSPLHF
size: large
V: TRBV7-6
J: TRBJ1-6
D: TRBD1

DNA: TGCAGCGTTGAGGAAGGGGCAGCCACTGTAGATACGCAGTATTTT
CDR3: CSVEEGAATVDTQYF
size: NA
V: TRBV29-1
J: TRBJ2-3
D: NA

DNA: TGTGCCAGCAGCCAAGTGGTTCCCTTGCAAAGAAAAAACATTCAGTACTTC
CDR3: CASSQVVPLQRKNIQYF
size: NA
V: TRBV3-1/TRBV3-2
J: TRBJ2-4
D: NA

DNA: TGTGCCAGCGTCCCGAGACATGGCAATTCACCCCTCCACTTT
CDR3: CASVPRHGNSPLHF
size: NA
V: TRBV19
J: TRBJ1-6
D: NA

DNA: TGTGCCAGCAGCCCGATAGAAGGCGGGTATGGCTACACCTTC
CDR3: CASSPIEGGYGYTF
size: few
V: TRBV3-1/TRBV3-2
J: TRBJ1-2
D: NA

DNA: TGTGCCACCGAGAAAGGCGGGGGGGGAGGTGAGCAGTTCTTC
CDR3: CATEKGGGGGEQFF
size: once
V: TRBV3-1/TRBV3-2
J: TRBJ2-1
D: TRBD2

DNA: TGTGCCAGCAGCTTGGATCTGGGGTGGAATTCACCCCTCCACTTT
CDR3: CASSLDLGWNSPLHF
size: NA
V: TRBV5-5
J: TRBJ1-6
D: NA

DNA: TGTGCCAGCGGCGGACAGTCCTACGAGCAGTACTTC
CDR3: CASGGQSYEQYF
size: NA
V: TRBV28
J: TRBJ2-7
D: NA

DNA: TGCGCCAGCAGCCAAGGTTTGTTCCGCGAGGGAGATACGCAGTATTTT
CDR3: CASSQGLFREGDTQYF
size: NA
V: TRBV4-1
J: TRBJ2-3
D: NA

DNA: TGTGCCAGCGCGCGGGGGTCTGCAACTAATGAAAAACTGTTTTTT
CDR3: CASARGSATNEKLFF
size: few
V: TRBV27
J: TRBJ1-4
D: NA

DNA: TGCAGCGTCCTTTTACCAGCTGGGGATCGGGGCTATGGCTACACCTTC
CDR3: CSVLLPAGDRGYGYTF
size: NA
V: TRBV29-1
J: TRBJ1-2
D: NA

DNA: TGCGCCAGCAGCCCCCGGGTGGAAAACACCATATATTTT
CDR3: CASSPRVENTIYF
size: NA
V: TRBV4-1
J: TRBJ1-3
D: NA

DNA: TGTGCCAGCAGTGAGAGGGAGCACACTGAAGCTTTCTTT
CDR3: CASSEREHTEAFF
size: NA
V: TRBV25-1
J: TRBJ1-1
D: NA

DNA: TGTGCCAGCAGCCAACGTCCGGGACAGGGGTCTGGTGGGGCCAACGTCCTGACTTTC
CDR3: CASSQRPGQGSGGANVLTF
size: NA
V: TRBV7-6
J: TRBJ2-6
D: TRBD1

DNA: TGTGCCAGCAGCTTGACAGGGGCCAGCTCTGGAAACACCATATATTTT
CDR3: CASSLTGASSGNTIYF
size: NA
V: TRBV7-2
J: TRBJ1-3
D: TRBD1

DNA: TGTGCCAGCAGCCTATACGGACTAGCGGGTTTGGAGACCCAGTACTTC
CDR3: CASSLYGLAGLETQYF
size: NA
V: TRBV14
J: TRBJ2-5
D: TRBD2

DNA: TGTGCTAGTGGTTTGGTGAGCGACGGCCAGATCCACACAGATACGCAGTATTTT
CDR3: CASGLVSDGQIHTDTQYF
size: NA
V: TRBV12-5
J: TRBJ2-3
D: NA

DNA: TGTGCCAGCAGCTTAGGCCAGGGTTTGAATTCACCCCTCCACTTT
CDR3: CASSLGQGLNSPLHF
size: once
V: TRBV13
J: TRBJ1-6
D: NA

DNA: TGTGCCAGTAGTGAACAGGCATACACCGGGGAGCTGTTTTTT
CDR3: CASSEQAYTGELFF
size: once
V: TRBV19
J: TRBJ2-2
D: NA

DNA: TGCGCCAGCAGCCAGAGGAACACTGAAGCTTTCTTT
CDR3: CASSQRNTEAFF
size: NA
V: TRBV4-3
J: TRBJ1-1
D: NA

DNA: TGTGCCAGTAGTATAGCGGGACAACGGGAGCAGTACTTC
CDR3: CASSIAGQREQYF
size: NA
V: TRBV19
J: TRBJ2-7
D: NA

DNA: TGCAGTGCTAGAGAGGACAGGGAGCAGTACTTC
CDR3: CSAREDREQYF
size: NA
V: TRBV20-1
J: TRBJ2-7
D: TRBD1

DNA: TGTGCCAGCAGTTTATCCTCAGGGTTAACTGAAGCTTTCTTT
CDR3: CASSLSSGLTEAFF
size: NA
V: TRBV27
J: TRBJ1-1
D: NA

DNA: TGTGCCAGCAGTTACTCCAGGGGTCACGAGCAGTTCTTC
CDR3: CASSYSRGHEQFF
size: few
V: TRBV6-5
J: TRBJ2-1
D: NA

DNA: TGCGCCAGCAGCCAAGATCGAAGGGTCACCGGGGAGCTGTTTTTT
CDR3: CASSQDRRVTGELFF
size: NA
V: TRBV4-3
J: TRBJ2-2
D: NA